Here is one T cell receptor (beta chain) with its context. What it binds is not known. The entry originates in a study of T cell responses to AZD1222 COVID-19 vaccine. Findings of the study overall: Reportedly, nearly half of unique spike TCRs recognized epitopes outside B.1.351/B.1.1.7 mutations.

Assay: immunoSEQ multiplex PCR; the TCRdb copy retains only in-frame clones and omits some. Seen here are 120,000 to 150,000 clones, 89% observed once, and the top ten hold 1.5% to 2%. The source of this sequence is an adult who received the AZD1222 COVID-19 vaccine. This specimen was peripheral blood, taken 28 days after the second AZD1222 dose.

DNA of the CDR3: TGTGCCAGTTCGATTGACGCGGACAGGGAAGGGCAGCCCCAGCATTTT. It translates to CASSIDADREGQPQHF. The chain employs TRBV3-1 (or the pseudogene TRBV3-2) and TRBJ1-5, with 8 nucleotides matching TRBD1. Germline lookup yields CDR1 LGHDT and CDR2 YNNKEL (reference sequence). The CDR3 extends over 16 amino acids. V gave up 9 bases and J gave up 7 bases; unmatched junction bases: 17.